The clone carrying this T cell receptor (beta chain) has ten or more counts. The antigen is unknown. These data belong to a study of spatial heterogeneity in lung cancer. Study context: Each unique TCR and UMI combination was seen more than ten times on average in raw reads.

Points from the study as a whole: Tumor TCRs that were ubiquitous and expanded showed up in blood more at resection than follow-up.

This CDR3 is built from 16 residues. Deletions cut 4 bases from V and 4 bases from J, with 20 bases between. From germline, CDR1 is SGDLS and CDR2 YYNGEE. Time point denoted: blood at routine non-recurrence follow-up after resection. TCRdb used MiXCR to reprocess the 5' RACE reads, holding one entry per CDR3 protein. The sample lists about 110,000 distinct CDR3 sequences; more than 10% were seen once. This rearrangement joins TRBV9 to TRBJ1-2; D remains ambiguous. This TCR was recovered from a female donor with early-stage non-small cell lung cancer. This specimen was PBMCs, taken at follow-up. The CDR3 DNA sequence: TGTGCCAGCAGCCATAGGAGTAAGGGAAACCTCTATGGCTACACCTTC. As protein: CASSHRSKGNLYGYTF.